The entry below gives a single T cell receptor beta chain sequence along with its context. No cognate antigen has been identified for it. Per-base qualities were not stored, and no clone one base away is much larger. The source of the sample is a study of blood T cell repertoires in COVID-19 (dated by TCRdb to 2020 to 2022). For the study in its entirety: The collaborator samples originated in the United States, Italy and Spain and spanned the acute and convalescent phases of COVID-19. The prospective study material was composed of cDNA or gDNA derived from T cells, B-cell-depleted T cells, or PBMCs. Sample metadata almost always included a de-identified subject ID, COVID-19 status, age in years and sex. Where available, HLA class I and class II types were obtained from metadata supplied by the sample provider rather than from assay-based typing. The dataset comprised deeply sampled blood TCRbeta repertoires from subjects exposed to, actively infected with, or recovered from COVID-19. The samples were drawn from the first 160 participants of the ongoing ImmuneRACE study and from 950 to 1,500 subjects provided by 6 global collaborators. The repertoires were released in a freely available public database meant as a resource for research on the immune response to SARS-CoV-2.

Whole blood was collected in K2EDTA tubes by collaborating institutions according to the institutions' own protocols. For TCRbeta analysis, collaborator samples were shipped as frozen whole blood, as isolated PBMCs, or as DNA extracted from either sample type. In the germline V gene (reference sequence), CDR1 corresponds to GTSNPN and CDR2 to SVGIG. The CDR3 sequence holds 15 residues, the cysteine and phenylalanine included. Only the CDR3 portion is preserved as DNA: 45 bases, with reading frame beginning at the first base. Clipping removes 0 bases from V and 4 bases from J, with 4 as the unmatched junction base count. The paper as a whole reports these results and caveats: The quantity of clinical and demographic metadata differed by source and by participant and was supplied without curation.

TCRbeta CDR3 regions were amplified from genomic DNA by means of the immunoSEQ Assay, a bias-controlled multiplex PCR. On the study's bioinformatics: Within the assay, amplification of reference gene primers was used to estimate how many nucleated cells each sample contained. To quantify the absolute abundance of each unique TCRbeta CDR3 rearrangement, sequence reads were collapsed and filtered. For each sample, productive Simpson clonality was calculated by taking the square root of Simpson's diversity index across productive rearrangements. Sourced from immuneACCESS, this table was stored by TCRdb with only in-frame sequences that have V and J called. A share of the clones is absent; for the studies checked, an unresolved V gene accounts for under half, and the remainder has no known explanation. The V and J calls and clone size were taken over from that table, and D and trimming were inferred from the DNA. Here the sample has hundreds of thousands of clones; roughly 85% occur a single time. Around 6.9% of the sample is held by the ten biggest clonotypes.

Sequenced: peripheral blood. The rearrangement combines TRBV30 with TRBJ2-2; TRBD2 matches 8 bases in the middle. The source is a human donor in a cohort sampled during active COVID-19. The sequenced DNA: TGTGCCTGGAGTGTACAGGGACTAGGCACCGGGGAGCTGTTTTTT. Translated, this gives CAWSVQGLGTGELFF. With the rest looked up from the reference TRBV30 and TRBJ2-2 genes rather than sequenced, the full variable domain is SQTIHQWPATLVQPVGSPLSLECTVEGTSNPNLYWYRQAAGRGLQLLFYSVGIGQISSEVPQNLSASRPQDRQFILSSKKLLLSDSGFYLCAWSVQGLGTGELFFGEGSRLTVL.